The next 27 T cell receptor beta chains were all read from a single sample in a study of blood T cell repertoires in COVID-19. This table comes from immunoSEQ multiplex PCR, and its TCRdb copy is limited to in-frame clones, with some not included. The repertoire has about 300,000 clones, around nine tenths of them found once; the top ten carry around 5.9%. Sequenced input: PBMCs or T cells enriched from blood (not recorded which). The receptors were sampled from a woman aged 30 to 39 who had recovered from COVID-19.

The rearrangement uses TRBV2 and TRBJ1-6, with 7 nucleotides matching TRBD1. Unmatched junction bases numbered 12, after V lost 3 bases and J lost 10 bases. Per the germline V gene, CDR1 is SNHLY and CDR2 is FYNNEI. The CDR3 contains 16 residues. The CDR3 sequence is CASSDEYRGLTSPLHF. The CDR3 bases are TGTGCCAGCAGTGACGAATACAGGGGCTTAACATCACCCCTCCACTTT.

The V call is TRBV2, the J call TRBJ1-2; 8 bases fit TRBD1. Losses at the gene ends were 4 bases for V and 8 bases for J; bases not matched to a gene: 9. CDR1 SNHLY and CDR2 FYNNEI come from the germline V gene. This CDR3 has 14 amino acids. CDR3 sequence (DNA): TGTGCCAGCAGTGGAGACAGGGGCCTACGGGGCTACACCTTC. It yields the protein CASSGDRGLRGYTF. The variable domain in full, completed from reference TRBV2 and TRBJ1-2, reads EPEVTQTPSHQVTQMGQEVILRCVPISNHLYFYWYRQILGQKVEFLVSFYNNEISEKSEIFDDQFSVERPDGSNFTLKIRSTKLEDSAMYFCASSGDRGLRGYTFGSGTRLTVV.

The genes are TRBV14 and TRBJ2-3; 11 nucleotides line up with TRBD2. The ends lost 1 base at V and 2 bases at J; junction bases unmatched: 5. Germline assignment: CDR1 SGHDN and CDR2 FVKESK. This CDR3 region has 17 residues. The CDR3 DNA sequence: TGTGCCAGCAGCCAAGGACTAGCGGGGAGAGTCACAGATACGCAGTATTTT. It codes for CASSQGLAGRVTDTQYF.

The rearrangement links TRBV7-2 to TRBJ1-1, with D possibly matching TRBD1 (6 bases). In germline, CDR1 is SGHTA, CDR2 FQGNSA. The CDR3 contains 15 residues. Trimming took off 1 base at V and 5 bases at J, with 14 bases between the two ends. CDR3 DNA: TGTGCCAGCAGCTTAGTGGCCGGACAGCCGACTGAAGCTTTCTTT. This gives the protein CASSLVAGQPTEAFF.

This clone was recorded only once. The identical CDR3 is also encoded by other nucleotide sequences in the sample. The V gene is TRBV7-9, the J gene TRBJ1-4; TRBD1 aligns across 7 bases. The germline V gene has CDR1 SEHNR and CDR2 FQNEAQ (reference sequence). After removal of 5 bases from V and 5 bases from J, the junction contained 5 bases not matched to a gene. This CDR3 is 14 amino acids long. The chain's CDR3 is CASSNRQGNEKLFF. The CDR3 DNA is TGTGCCAGCAGCAACCGACAGGGCAATGAAAAACTGTTTTTT.

V is TRBV7-9 and J is TRBJ2-2; a weak D match, TRBD1 (5 bases). V was trimmed by 3 bases and J by 6 bases, leaving 8 bases between them. The CDR3 extends over 13 amino acids. The germline V gene has CDR1 SEHNR and CDR2 FQNEAQ (reference sequence). CDR3 nucleotide sequence: TGTGCCAGCAGCTTTTCAGGGTCCGGGGAGCTGTTTTTT. Translation: CASSFSGSGELFF. Combining the CDR3 with reference TRBV7-9 and TRBJ2-2 gives the whole variable domain DTGVSQNPRHKITKRGQNVTFRCDPISEHNRLYWYRQTLGQGPEFLTYFQNEAQLEKSRLLSDRFSAERPKGSFSTLEIQRTEQGDSAMYLCASSFSGSGELFFGEGSRLTVL.

V usage is TRBV5-6 and J usage is TRBJ1-6; D is undetermined. Trimming left V 4 bases short and J 9 bases short, with 20 bases between. The CDR3 has 16 residues. CDR1 is SGHDT and CDR2 is YYEEEE in the germline V gene. CDR3 DNA sequence: TGTGCCAGCAGCGCCTTGACCCCGGAGGGTGGTTCACCCCTCCACTTT. It encodes CASSALTPEGGSPLHF.

The chain employs TRBV5-4 and TRBJ1-4; tentative D call: TRBD1 (6 bases). V was shortened by 3 bases and J by 3 bases, with 15 bases between the two germline ends. Per the germline V gene, CDR1 is SGHNT and CDR2 is YYREEE (reference sequence). The CDR3 runs 16 residues. CDR3 nucleotide sequence: TGTGCCAGCAGCTCAATCACAGGGTTGGCTAATGAAAAACTGTTTTTT. Translation gives CASSSITGLANEKLFF.

V is TRBV5-4 and J is TRBJ2-2; tentatively, D is TRBD2 (5 bases). The CDR3 sequence is 16 residues long. V was trimmed by 3 bases and J by 7 bases, leaving 19 bases between them. In germline, CDR1 is SGHNT, CDR2 YYREEE (reference sequence). The CDR3 protein is CASSSAQATRGGELFF. The CDR3 DNA sequence: TGTGCCAGCAGCTCGGCGCAGGCCACCCGGGGCGGGGAGCTGTTTTTT. The full variable domain, rest sourced from reference TRBV5-4 and TRBJ2-2, is ETGVTQSPTHLIKTRGQQVTLRCSSQSGHNTVSWYQQALGQGPQFIFQYYREEENGRGNFPPRFSGLQFPNYSSELNVNALELDDSALYLCASSSAQATRGGELFFGEGSRLTVL.

The genes are TRBV3-1 (or the pseudogene TRBV3-2) and TRBJ2-6; weak D call: TRBD1 (5 bases). Trimming took off 3 bases at V and 0 bases at J, with 9 bases between the two ends. Germline lookup yields CDR1 LGHDT and CDR2 YNNKEL (reference sequence). The CDR3 consists of 16 residues. CDR3 residues: CASSHYQGSGANVLTF. The CDR3 DNA follows: TGTGCCAGCAGCCATTATCAGGGCTCTGGGGCCAACGTCCTGACTTTC.

This CDR3 reads CASSRDSMNTEAFF. CDR3 coding DNA: TGCGCCAGCAGCCGAGACAGTATGAACACTGAAGCTTTCTTT. The chain links TRBV5-1 to TRBJ1-1; TRBD1 might be the D (5 bases). CDR1 SGHRS and CDR2 YFSETQ come from the germline V gene. The V and J ends lost 4 bases and 0 bases respectively, with 10 bases between them. The CDR3 contains 14 residues. The whole variable domain, filled in from reference TRBV5-1 and TRBJ1-1, reads KAGVTQTPRYLIKTRGQQVTLSCSPISGHRSVSWYQQTPGQGLQFLFEYFSETQRNKGNFPGRFSGRQFSNSRSEMNVSTLELGDSALYLCASSRDSMNTEAFFGQGTRLTVV.

V and J are TRBV30 and TRBJ2-7; D perhaps matches TRBD1 (5 bases). V lost 1 base to trimming and J lost 5 bases, with 12 bases between them. Germline V CDR1 and CDR2: GTSNPN, SVGIG (reference sequence). CDR3 length equals 13 residues. This CDR3 reads CAWSGGRRDEQYF. CDR3 DNA: TGTGCCTGGAGTGGGGGCCGGCGAGACGAGCAGTACTTC.

This clone came up a few times. This chain uses TRBV5-5 with TRBJ1-2; TRBD1 matches 7 bases. V dropped 0 bases and J dropped 4; count of bases not matched to a gene: 0. CDR1 is SGHKS, CDR2 YYEKEE, per germline (reference sequence). The CDR3 spans 13 residues. Here the CDR3 DNA reads TGTGCCAGCAGCTTGGGGACAGGCTATGGCTACACCTTC. Its protein product is CASSLGTGYGYTF. Based on the CDR3 plus reference TRBV5-5 and TRBJ1-2, the full variable domain is DAGVTQSPTHLIKTRGQQVTLRCSPISGHKSVSWYQQVLGQGPQFIFQYYEKEERGRGNFPDRFSARQFPNYSSELNVNALLLGDSALYLCASSLGTGYGYTFGSGTRLTVV.

The CDR3 DNA is TGTGCCAGCAGCCAAAACAGAGGGCCGAACACTGAAGCTTTCTTT. Amino acids: CASSQNRGPNTEAFF. The gene calls are TRBV7-8 and TRBJ1-1; D is unresolved. This CDR3 is 15 amino acids long. V was clipped by 5 bases and J by 1 base, with 14 bases between them. Germline lookup yields CDR1 SGHVS and CDR2 FQNEAQ.

The gene calls are TRBV4-2 and TRBJ1-1; D is ambiguous. Trimming shortened V by 2 bases and J by 1 base, and 11 bases separated the two germline ends. CDR3 length equals 15 residues. CDR1 is LGHNA, CDR2 YNFKEQ, per germline. CDR3 protein: CASSQFVAANTEAFF. For the CDR3, the DNA is TGTGCCAGCAGCCAATTTGTAGCCGCGAACACTGAAGCTTTCTTT.

In DNA, the CDR3 is TGCAGCGCCATAGCGGGGGGGCTCGGAGATACGCAGTATTTT. Its translation is CSAIAGGLGDTQYF. The gene calls are TRBV29-1 and TRBJ2-3; 11 bases are a match to TRBD2. Looked up from germline, CDR1 is SQVTM and CDR2 is ANQGSEA. The CDR3 covers 14 residues. V trimming: 7 bases; J trimming: 5 bases; junction bases outside the gene matches: 8.

The chain recombines TRBV6-2 or TRBV6-3 with TRBJ1-5; 8 bases are shared with TRBD1. This CDR3 comprises 15 residues. The germline V gene encodes CDR1 MNHEY and CDR2 SVGEGT. Unmatched junction bases numbered 9, after V lost 5 bases and J lost 6 bases. CDR3 loop: CASSEFDRGGQPQHF. The CDR3 nucleotides are TGTGCCAGCAGTGAGTTCGACAGGGGAGGTCAGCCCCAGCATTTT.

This sequence joins TRBV3-1 (or the pseudogene TRBV3-2) and TRBJ2-6, with a tentative D call TRBD1 (5 bases). Germline loops: CDR1 LGHDT, CDR2 YNNKEL (reference sequence). V was trimmed by 1 base and J by 2 bases, leaving 12 bases between them. CDR3 length equals 17 residues. The CDR3 loop reads CASSQVAPTAGANVLTF. The DNA for the CDR3 is TGTGCCAGCAGCCAAGTTGCGCCGACAGCTGGGGCCAACGTCCTGACTTTC.

CDR3 sequence reads: CASSLTGQLSYGYTF. The CDR3 DNA follows: TGTGCCAGCAGCCTAACGGGACAGTTGTCCTATGGCTACACCTTC. The J gene is TRBJ1-2, the V gene TRBV3-1 (or the pseudogene TRBV3-2); 7 bases fit TRBD1. From germline, CDR1 is LGHDT and CDR2 YNNKEL (reference sequence). This CDR3 region has 15 residues. The trim removed 4 bases at V and 4 bases at J, leaving 9 bases unmatched.

The chain employs TRBV5-6 and TRBJ2-7; D perhaps matches TRBD2 (5 bases). Trimming stripped 0 bases from V and 0 bases from J, with 13 bases between. Germline V CDR1 and CDR2: SGHDT, YYEEEE. This CDR3 is 16 amino acids long. The CDR3, as DNA: TGTGCCAGCAGCTTGGTGGCCGGGGTAAGCTCCTACGAGCAGTACTTC. The encoded protein is CASSLVAGVSSYEQYF.

Worth noting for this clone: The identical CDR3 is also encoded by other nucleotide sequences in the sample. This chain joins TRBV7-9 and TRBJ1-2, with a tentative D call TRBD1 (5 bases). This CDR3 region has 13 residues. V was pared by 4 bases and J by 4 bases, with 10 bases between. Germline CDR1 reads SEHNR; CDR2 reads FQNEAQ (reference sequence). The CDR3 loop reads CASSSTGSYGYTF. The CDR3, as DNA: TGTGCCAGCAGCTCAACAGGCTCCTATGGCTACACCTTC.

The chain joins TRBV5-1 to TRBJ2-1; D unclear. V shed 1 base and J shed 7 bases, with 9 bases lying between them. Germline V gives CDR1 SGHRS, CDR2 YFSETQ. This CDR3 is 13 amino acids long. CDR3: CASSLSLGNEQFF. CDR3 coding DNA: TGCGCCAGCAGCTTGAGCCTCGGGAATGAGCAGTTCTTC.

The CDR3 sequence is CASTLQGAYEAFF. The DNA for the CDR3 is TGTGCCAGCACCCTACAGGGGGCTTACGAAGCTTTCTTT. The chain carries TRBV6-6 and TRBJ1-1; TRBD1 aligns across 9 bases. The V and J ends lost 7 bases and 8 bases, in that order; junction bases with no gene match: 8. Germline CDR1 is MNHNY and CDR2 is SVGAGI (reference sequence). The CDR3 runs to 13 residues.

The genes are TRBV5-1 and TRBJ1-5; D is uncertain. Germline V gene sequence: CDR1 SGHRS, CDR2 YFSETQ. V gave up 3 bases and J gave up 5 bases, with 9 bases separating them. There are 13 residues in the CDR3. The CDR3 DNA sequence: TGCGCCAGCAGCTACCACATCGATCAGCCCCAGCATTTT. As protein: CASSYHIDQPQHF. Together with reference TRBV5-1 and TRBJ1-5, the CDR3 gives the full variable domain: KAGVTQTPRYLIKTRGQQVTLSCSPISGHRSVSWYQQTPGQGLQFLFEYFSETQRNKGNFPGRFSGRQFSNSRSEMNVSTLELGDSALYLCASSYHIDQPQHFGDGTRLSIL.

The chain links TRBV7-9 to TRBJ2-3; 7 positions match TRBD2. CDR1 is SEHNR, CDR2 FQNEAQ, per germline (reference sequence). The CDR3 runs to 14 residues. The J segment lost 0 bases and the V segment lost 6 bases, leaving 3 bases of the junction unmatched. The CDR3 sequence is CASSRDYSTDTQYF. CDR3 sequence (DNA): TGTGCCAGCAGTCGGGACTATAGCACAGATACGCAGTATTTT.

This clone was recorded only once. The rearrangement joins TRBV7-8 to TRBJ1-2; D gene uncertain. The germline V gene has CDR1 SGHVS and CDR2 FQNEAQ. Trimming removed 1 base from V and 3 bases from J, with 9 bases in between. The CDR3 is 14 amino acids. The CDR3 nucleotides read TGTGCCAGCAGCTTAGGGGCAGGCTACTATGGCTACACCTTC. Its translation is CASSLGAGYYGYTF.

The rearrangement uses TRBV9 and TRBJ1-2, with D possibly TRBD1 on 6 matching bases. Per the germline V gene, CDR1 is SGDLS and CDR2 is YYNGEE. V shed 0 bases and J shed 4 bases, with 13 bases lying between them. The CDR3 is 15 residues long. The CDR3 spells CASSVGGDTTYGYTF. CDR3 bases: TGTGCCAGCAGCGTAGGAGGGGACACGACCTATGGCTACACCTTC.